One TCR beta chain is described in this entry. Its target is unknown. Bone marrow aspirates were taken post-transplant, from the posterior iliac crest or another site. This entry is derived from a study of graft-versus-host responses after intestinal transplantation. Study information: For around 3 years after anti-thymocyte globulin induction, all recipients took tacrolimus and steroids. Study outcomes and limitations: With peak circulating GvH clone levels came an association with early post-transplant HvG declines.

Data came from immunoSEQ multiplex PCR; TCRdb stores just in-frame clones and leaves some out. The table shows almost 70,000 clones, with roughly 92% occurring only once. The CDR3 contains 19 residues. Germline V lookup: CDR1 SGHRS, CDR2 YFSETQ. Trimming at V came to 5 bases and at J to 4 bases, leaving 17 bases not matched to a gene. The clonotype comes from a human patient who received an intestinal transplant, so some T cells may come from the graft donor. Sequencing used bone marrow, obtained roughly 110 weeks after intestinal transplantation. V and J are TRBV5-1 and TRBJ2-5, with 13 bases identical to TRBD2. The CDR3 sequence is CASSNPKTRTSGRVETQYF. The DNA of the CDR3 is TGCGCCAGCAGTAATCCCAAGACAAGGACTAGCGGGAGAGTAGAGACCCAGTACTTC.